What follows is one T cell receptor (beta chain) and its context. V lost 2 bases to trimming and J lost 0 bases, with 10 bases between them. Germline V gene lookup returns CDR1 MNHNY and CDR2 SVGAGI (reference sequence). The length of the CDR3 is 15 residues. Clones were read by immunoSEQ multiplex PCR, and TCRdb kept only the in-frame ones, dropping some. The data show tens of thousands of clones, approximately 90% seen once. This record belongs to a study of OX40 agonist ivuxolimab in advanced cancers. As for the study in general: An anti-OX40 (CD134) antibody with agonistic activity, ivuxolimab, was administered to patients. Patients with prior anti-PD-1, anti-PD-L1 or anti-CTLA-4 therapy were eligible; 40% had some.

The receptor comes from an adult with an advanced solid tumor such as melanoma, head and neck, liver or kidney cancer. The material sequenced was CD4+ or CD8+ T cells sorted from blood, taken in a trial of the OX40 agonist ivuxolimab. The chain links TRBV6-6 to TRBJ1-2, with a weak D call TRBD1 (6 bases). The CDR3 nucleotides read TGTGCCAGCAGTTACCCGGACAGAACTAACTATGGCTACACCTTC. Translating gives CASSYPDRTNYGYTF.